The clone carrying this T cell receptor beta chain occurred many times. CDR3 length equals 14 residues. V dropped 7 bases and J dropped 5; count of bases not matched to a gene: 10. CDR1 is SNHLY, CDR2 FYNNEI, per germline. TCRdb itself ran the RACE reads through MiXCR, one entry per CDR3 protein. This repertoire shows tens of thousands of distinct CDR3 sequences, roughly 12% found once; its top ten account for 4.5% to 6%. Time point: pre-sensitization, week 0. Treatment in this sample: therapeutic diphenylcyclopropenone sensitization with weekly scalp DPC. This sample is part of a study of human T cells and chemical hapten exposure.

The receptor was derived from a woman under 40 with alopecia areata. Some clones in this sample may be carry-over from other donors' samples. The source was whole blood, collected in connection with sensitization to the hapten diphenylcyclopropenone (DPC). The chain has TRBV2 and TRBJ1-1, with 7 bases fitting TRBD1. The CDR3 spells CASNLQGKGTEAFF. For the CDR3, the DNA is TGTGCCAGCAACCTACAGGGGAAGGGTACTGAAGCTTTCTTT.